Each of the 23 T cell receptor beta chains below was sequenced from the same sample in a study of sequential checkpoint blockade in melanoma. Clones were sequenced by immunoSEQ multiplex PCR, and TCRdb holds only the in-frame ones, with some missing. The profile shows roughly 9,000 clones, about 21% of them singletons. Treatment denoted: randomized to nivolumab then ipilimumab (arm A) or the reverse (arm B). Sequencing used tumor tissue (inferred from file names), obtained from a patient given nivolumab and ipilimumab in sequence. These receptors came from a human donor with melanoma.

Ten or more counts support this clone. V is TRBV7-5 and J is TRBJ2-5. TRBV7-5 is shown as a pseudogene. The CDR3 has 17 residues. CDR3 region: CASSLFPRGRERETQYF. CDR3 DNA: TGTGCCAGCAGCTTATTCCCCCGGGGCAGGGAGAGAGAGACCCAGTACTTC.

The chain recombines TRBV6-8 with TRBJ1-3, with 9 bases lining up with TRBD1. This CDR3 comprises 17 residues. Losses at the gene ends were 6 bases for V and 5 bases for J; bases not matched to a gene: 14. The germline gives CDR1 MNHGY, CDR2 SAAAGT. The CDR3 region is CASSPIQGATSRNTIYF. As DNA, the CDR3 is TGTGCCAGCAGCCCGATACAGGGGGCGACTTCTCGAAACACCATATATTTT.

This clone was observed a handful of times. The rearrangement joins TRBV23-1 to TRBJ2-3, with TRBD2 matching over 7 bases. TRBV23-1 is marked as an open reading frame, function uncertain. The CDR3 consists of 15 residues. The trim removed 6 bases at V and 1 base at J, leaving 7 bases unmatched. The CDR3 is CASSNRGVGTDTQYF. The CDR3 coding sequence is TGCGCCAGCAGCAATCGGGGGGTTGGCACAGATACGCAGTATTTT.

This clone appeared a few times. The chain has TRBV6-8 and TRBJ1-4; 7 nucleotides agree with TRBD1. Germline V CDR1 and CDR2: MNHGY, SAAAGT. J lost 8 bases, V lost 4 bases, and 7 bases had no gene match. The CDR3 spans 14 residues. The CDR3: CASSLNRGQEKLFF. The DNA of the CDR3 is TGTGCCAGCAGTTTAAACAGGGGACAGGAAAAACTGTTTTTT.

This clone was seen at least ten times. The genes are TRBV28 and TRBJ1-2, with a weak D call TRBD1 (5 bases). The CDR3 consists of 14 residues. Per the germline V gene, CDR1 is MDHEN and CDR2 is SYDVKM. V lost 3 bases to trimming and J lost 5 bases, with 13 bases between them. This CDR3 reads CASSLGGLGYGYTF. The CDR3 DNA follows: TGTGCCAGCAGTTTGGGGGGTCTAGGTTATGGCTACACCTTC.

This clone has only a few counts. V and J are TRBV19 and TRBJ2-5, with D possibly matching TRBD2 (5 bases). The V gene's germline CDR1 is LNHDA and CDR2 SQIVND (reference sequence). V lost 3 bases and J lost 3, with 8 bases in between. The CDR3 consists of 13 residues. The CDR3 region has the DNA TGTGCCAGTAGTATCACCGGGAAAGAGACCCAGTACTTC. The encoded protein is CASSITGKETQYF.

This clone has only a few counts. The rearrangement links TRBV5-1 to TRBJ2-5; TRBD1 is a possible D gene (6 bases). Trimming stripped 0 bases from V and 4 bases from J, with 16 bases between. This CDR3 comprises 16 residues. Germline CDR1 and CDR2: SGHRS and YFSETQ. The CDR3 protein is CASSLGFRGQGETQYF. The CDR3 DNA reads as TGCGCCAGCAGCTTGGGTTTCAGGGGCCAAGGAGAGACCCAGTACTTC.

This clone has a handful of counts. The CDR3 DNA reads TGTGCCAGCAGTTACTCGGAAAACACTGAAGCTTTCTTT. Translated, it gives CASSYSENTEAFF. The V and J genes are TRBV6-8 and TRBJ1-1; unclear D gene. This CDR3 is 13 amino acids long. Looked up from germline, CDR1 is MNHGY and CDR2 is SAAAGT. Trimming shortened V by 0 bases and J by 2 bases, and 4 bases separated the two germline ends.

This chain's CDR3 is CSVEGGTGDMDTEAFF. As DNA, the CDR3 is TGCAGCGTTGAAGGGGGGACAGGGGATATGGACACTGAAGCTTTCTTT. This chain uses TRBV29-1 with TRBJ1-1; 10 bases agree with TRBD1. Germline assignment: CDR1 SQVTM and CDR2 ANQGSEA. The trim removed 1 base at V and 3 bases at J, leaving 8 bases unmatched. This CDR3 spans 16 amino acids.

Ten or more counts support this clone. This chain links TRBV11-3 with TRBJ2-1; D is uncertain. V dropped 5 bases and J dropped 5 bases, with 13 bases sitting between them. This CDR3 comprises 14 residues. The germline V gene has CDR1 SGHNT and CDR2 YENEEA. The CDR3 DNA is TGTGCCAGCAGCCCCCTCCCGTTTAACAATGAGCAGTTCTTC. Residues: CASSPLPFNNEQFF.

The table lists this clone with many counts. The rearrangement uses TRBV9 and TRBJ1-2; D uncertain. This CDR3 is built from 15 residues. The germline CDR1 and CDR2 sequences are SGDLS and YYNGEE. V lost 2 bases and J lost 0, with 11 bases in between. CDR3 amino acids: CASSVSRSPNYGYTF. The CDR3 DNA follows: TGTGCCAGCAGCGTGAGCCGGAGCCCTAACTATGGCTACACCTTC.

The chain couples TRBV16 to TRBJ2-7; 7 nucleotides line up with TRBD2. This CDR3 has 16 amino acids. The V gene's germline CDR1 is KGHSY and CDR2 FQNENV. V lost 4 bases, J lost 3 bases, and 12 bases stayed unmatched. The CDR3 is CASSPPGGGRFYEQYF. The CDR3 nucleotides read TGTGCCAGCAGCCCCCCGGGGGGTGGTCGCTTCTACGAGCAGTACTTC.

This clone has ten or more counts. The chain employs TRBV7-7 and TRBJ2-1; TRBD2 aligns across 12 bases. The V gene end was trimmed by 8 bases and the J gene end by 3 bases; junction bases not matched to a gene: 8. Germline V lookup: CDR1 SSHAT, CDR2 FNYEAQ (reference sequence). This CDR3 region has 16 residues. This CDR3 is CASGTLLAGGYNEQFF. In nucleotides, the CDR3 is TGTGCCAGCGGCACCTTACTAGCGGGGGGCTACAATGAGCAGTTCTTC.

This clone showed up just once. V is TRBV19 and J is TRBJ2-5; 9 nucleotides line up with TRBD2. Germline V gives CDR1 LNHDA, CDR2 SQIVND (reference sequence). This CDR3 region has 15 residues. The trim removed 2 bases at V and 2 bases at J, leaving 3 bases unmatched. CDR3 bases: TGTGCCAGTAGTATACGTAGCGGGGGACAAGAGACCCAGTACTTC. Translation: CASSIRSGGQETQYF.

CDR3 coding DNA: TGTGCCAGCAGCCAGGCAGGCAGGCCCAATCAGCCCCAGCATTTT. It encodes CASSQAGRPNQPQHF. This chain uses TRBV6-4 with TRBJ1-5; D is uncertain. Trimming shortened V by 6 bases and J by 3 bases, and 15 bases separated the two germline ends. Germline assignment: CDR1 MRHNA and CDR2 SNTAGT. The CDR3 runs to 15 residues.

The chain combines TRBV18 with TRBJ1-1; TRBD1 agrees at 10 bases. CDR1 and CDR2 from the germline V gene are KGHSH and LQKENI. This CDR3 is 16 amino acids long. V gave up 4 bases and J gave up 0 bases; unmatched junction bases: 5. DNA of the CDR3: TGTGCCAGCTCACTTGGGACAGGGGAAATGAACACTGAAGCTTTCTTT. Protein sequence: CASSLGTGEMNTEAFF.

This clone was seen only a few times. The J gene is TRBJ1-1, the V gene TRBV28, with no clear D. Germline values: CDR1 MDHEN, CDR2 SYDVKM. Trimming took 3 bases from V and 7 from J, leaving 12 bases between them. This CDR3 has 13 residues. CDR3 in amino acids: CASSFFLDFEAFF. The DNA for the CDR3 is TGTGCCAGCAGTTTCTTTTTGGACTTTGAAGCTTTCTTT.

The DNA of the CDR3 is TGCGCCAGCAGCCCGGAGGTGGGATGGAACACCGGGGAGCTGTTTTTT. Protein product: CASSPEVGWNTGELFF. V gene TRBV5-1 combines with J gene TRBJ2-2, with D possibly being TRBD2 (5 bases). CDR1 and CDR2 from the germline V gene are SGHRS and YFSETQ. The CDR3 loop spans 16 amino acids. V was shortened by 4 bases and J by 1 base, with 14 bases between the two germline ends.

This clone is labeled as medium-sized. CDR3 loop: CASSYSPSQNIQYF. The CDR3 DNA reads TGTGCCAGCAGTTACTCTCCCTCGCAAAACATTCAGTACTTC. V usage is TRBV6-8 and J usage is TRBJ2-4, with D uncertain. V lost 0 bases, J lost 5 bases, and 8 bases lay in between. The CDR3 loop spans 14 amino acids. Germline V gives CDR1 MNHGY, CDR2 SAAAGT.

The DNA for the CDR3 is TGTGCCATCAGGGCGGGACTCTCTACGCAGTATTTT. This encodes CAIRAGLSTQYF. The V call is TRBV6-8, the J call TRBJ2-3; the D gene is possibly TRBD2 (6 bases). Germline-derived CDR1 and CDR2 are MNHGY and SAAAGT. The V end lost 10 bases, the J end lost 8 bases, and 16 bases lay between the germline ends. This CDR3 has 12 amino acids.

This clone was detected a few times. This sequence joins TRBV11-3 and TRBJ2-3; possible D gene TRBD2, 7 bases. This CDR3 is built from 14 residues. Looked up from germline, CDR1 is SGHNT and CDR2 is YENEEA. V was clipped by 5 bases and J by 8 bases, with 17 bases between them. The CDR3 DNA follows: TGTGCCAGCAGCCCACTTGGGGGGGCGGGTACGCAGTATTTT. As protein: CASSPLGGAGTQYF.

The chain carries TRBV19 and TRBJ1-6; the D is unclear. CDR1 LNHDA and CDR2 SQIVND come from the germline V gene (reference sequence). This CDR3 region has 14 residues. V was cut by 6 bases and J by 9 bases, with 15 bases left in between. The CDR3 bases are TGTGCCAGTAGCGTGGGATACCCGGCTTCACCCCTCCACTTT. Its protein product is CASSVGYPASPLHF.

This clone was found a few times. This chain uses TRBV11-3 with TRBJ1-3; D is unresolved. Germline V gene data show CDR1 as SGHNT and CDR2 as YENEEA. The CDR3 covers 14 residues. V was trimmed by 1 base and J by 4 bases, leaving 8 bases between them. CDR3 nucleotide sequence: TGTGCCAGCAGCTTAGGGGGTTTCGGAAACACCATATATTTT. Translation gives CASSLGGFGNTIYF.